This entry lists 11 T cell receptor beta chains sequenced from one sample in a study of beta chain features in type 1 diabetes. The entirety of the isolated RNA underwent reverse transcription, so expressed TCRB transcripts were sequenced. Data came from immunoSEQ multiplex PCR; TCRdb stores just in-frame clones and leaves some out. Among 300,000 or so clones listed, 9.3% were seen once. Antigens of these TCRs are unknown. The study's findings and limits: A moderate, significant TCRB CDR3 shortening appeared in type 1 diabetes across four CD4+ subsets.

The source material was central memory CD4+ T cells from blood. These receptor sequences come from a man aged 25 to 40 with type 1 diabetes.

Many counts were recorded for this clone. The chain combines TRBV2 with TRBJ2-3; a weak D match, TRBD1 (6 bases). Trimming removed 7 bases from V and 2 bases from J, with 16 bases in between. This CDR3 is 15 amino acids long. Germline V gene lookup returns CDR1 SNHLY and CDR2 FYNNEI. The DNA for the CDR3 is TGTGCCAGCAAACTACAGGGACCGGCCACAGATACGCAGTATTTT. Protein sequence: CASKLQGPATDTQYF.

This clone occurred a few times. This chain connects TRBV9 to TRBJ1-6; 9 positions match TRBD1. The CDR3 spans 15 residues. V lost 3 bases to trimming and J lost 8 bases; unmatched junction nucleotides: 6. Germline V lookup: CDR1 SGDLS, CDR2 YYNGEE. CDR3 in amino acids: CASSALQGADSPLHF. The CDR3 DNA follows: TGTGCCAGCAGCGCCCTACAGGGGGCAGATTCACCCCTCCACTTT.

This clone appeared many times. The same CDR3 arises from other DNA sequences in this sample as well. The J gene is TRBJ1-5, the V gene TRBV7-2, with a possible D match to TRBD1 (5 bases). The CDR3 totals 14 residues. V lost 2 bases to trimming and J lost 2 bases, with 7 bases between them. Germline assignment: CDR1 SGHTA and CDR2 FQGNSA. In nucleotides, the CDR3 is TGTGCCAGCAGCTTACAGGGTGGCAATCAGCCCCAGCATTTT. Amino acids: CASSLQGGNQPQHF.

This clone turned up a few times. The chain employs TRBV5-6 and TRBJ2-5; D uncertain. Germline V lookup: CDR1 SGHDT, CDR2 YYEEEE. The CDR3 consists of 12 residues. Trimming pared 1 base from V and 1 base from J, leaving 2 bases between. CDR3 DNA sequence: TGTGCCAGCAGCTTGAGCCAAGAGACCCAGTACTTC. Protein: CASSLSQETQYF.

This clone was observed a handful of times. The V call is TRBV6-5, the J call TRBJ1-1; no reliable D call. Trimming shortened V by 2 bases and J by 5 bases, and 12 bases separated the two germline ends. The CDR3 totals 14 residues. In germline, CDR1 is MNHEY, CDR2 SVGAGI. The CDR3 region has the DNA TGTGCCAGCAGTTACGGTGGGTTAAGGACTGAAGCTTTCTTT. It encodes CASSYGGLRTEAFF.

The CDR3 reads CASSFGGANTEAFF. The CDR3 nucleotides read TGTGCCAGCAGCTTCGGGGGGGCGAACACTGAAGCTTTCTTT. This sequence joins TRBV5-6 and TRBJ1-1; D possibly corresponds to TRBD1 (6 bases). CDR3 length: 14 residues. Looked up from germline, CDR1 is SGHDT and CDR2 is YYEEEE. Trimming removed 2 bases from V and 1 base from J, with 9 bases in between.

The V gene is TRBV7-2, the J gene TRBJ2-5, with 9 bases that match TRBD1. The junction had 8 bases not matched to a gene; V was cut back by 5 bases and J by 4 bases. Germline V gene sequence: CDR1 SGHTA, CDR2 FQGNSA. This CDR3 is 15 amino acids long. The CDR3 loop is CASSEGQGGRETQYF. In nucleotides, the CDR3 is TGTGCCAGCAGCGAGGGACAGGGAGGCCGAGAGACCCAGTACTTC.

This clone has a handful of counts. The V and J genes are TRBV6-5 and TRBJ1-1, with D possibly being TRBD1 (5 bases). Between the trimmed V and J ends, which lost 2 bases and 5 bases, there was a span of 18 bases. Germline lookup yields CDR1 MNHEY and CDR2 SVGAGI. The CDR3 totals 16 residues. As DNA, the CDR3 is TGTGCCAGCAGTTACAAGGGACCGAGGAGGGATACTGAAGCTTTCTTT. This gives the protein CASSYKGPRRDTEAFF.

V gene TRBV5-1 combines with J gene TRBJ2-5; TRBD1 matches at 7 bases. The V segment lost 2 bases and the J segment 2 bases; nucleotides outside the gene matches: 6. The CDR3 contains 15 residues. Germline V lookup: CDR1 SGHRS, CDR2 YFSETQ. This CDR3 reads CASSLQGTIQETQYF. Here the CDR3 DNA reads TGCGCCAGCAGCTTACAGGGGACCATTCAAGAGACCCAGTACTTC. The whole variable domain, filled in from reference TRBV5-1 and TRBJ2-5, reads KAGVTQTPRYLIKTRGQQVTLSCSPISGHRSVSWYQQTPGQGLQFLFEYFSETQRNKGNFPGRFSGRQFSNSRSEMNVSTLELGDSALYLCASSLQGTIQETQYFGPGTRLLVL.

The genes are TRBV6-5 and TRBJ1-6; no clear D gene. V was pared by 5 bases and J by 7 bases, with 6 bases between. This CDR3 has 12 amino acids. Germline V gene data show CDR1 as MNHEY and CDR2 as SVGAGI. The CDR3 is CASSGRNSPLHF. CDR3 bases: TGTGCCAGCAGTGGCAGAAATTCACCCCTCCACTTT.

This chain connects TRBV29-1 to TRBJ1-2; TRBD1 is a possible D gene (5 bases). The CDR3 is 11 amino acids. CDR1 and CDR2 from the germline V gene are SQVTM and ANQGSEA. V was trimmed by 2 bases and J by 7 bases, leaving 8 bases between them. The CDR3 loop reads CSVERRGGYTF. The DNA of the CDR3 is TGCAGCGTTGAAAGAAGGGGTGGCTACACCTTC.